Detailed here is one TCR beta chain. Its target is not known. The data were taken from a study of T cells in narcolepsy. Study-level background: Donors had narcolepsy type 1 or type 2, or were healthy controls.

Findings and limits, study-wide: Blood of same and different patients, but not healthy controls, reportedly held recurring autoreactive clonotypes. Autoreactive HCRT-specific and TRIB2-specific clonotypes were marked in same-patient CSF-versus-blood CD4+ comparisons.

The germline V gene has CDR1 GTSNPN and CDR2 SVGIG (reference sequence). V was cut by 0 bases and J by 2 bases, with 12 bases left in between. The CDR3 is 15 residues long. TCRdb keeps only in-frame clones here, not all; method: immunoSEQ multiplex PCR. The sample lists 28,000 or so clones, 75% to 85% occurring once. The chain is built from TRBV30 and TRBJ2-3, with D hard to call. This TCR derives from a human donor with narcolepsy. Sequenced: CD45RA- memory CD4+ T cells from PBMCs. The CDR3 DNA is TGTGCCTGGAGTGTTGGGATAGGCCCCACAGATACGCAGTATTTT. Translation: CAWSVGIGPTDTQYF.